This TCR beta chain was sequenced for a study of OX40 agonist ivuxolimab in advanced cancers. Study findings and constraints: The mean number of expanded clones was higher in CD8+ T cells than in CD4+.

Only in-frame clones appear in the TCRdb table, and some are missing; sequencing was by immunoSEQ multiplex PCR. In the table there are around 26,000 clones, just under 80% of which are singletons. The sample holds one count of this clone. No antigen is known for it. V was pared by 4 bases and J by 7 bases, with 11 bases between. The germline V gene encodes CDR1 SGHNT and CDR2 YYREEE (reference sequence). This CDR3 contains 13 residues. Sample: CD4+ or CD8+ T cells sorted from blood, taken in a trial of the OX40 agonist ivuxolimab. The sequence came from an adult with an advanced solid tumor such as melanoma, head and neck, liver or kidney cancer. The chain couples TRBV5-4 to TRBJ1-4; a possible D gene is TRBD1 (6 bases). The CDR3 here is CASSDDRIEKLFF. The CDR3, as DNA: TGTGCCAGCAGCGATGACAGGATTGAAAAACTGTTTTTT.